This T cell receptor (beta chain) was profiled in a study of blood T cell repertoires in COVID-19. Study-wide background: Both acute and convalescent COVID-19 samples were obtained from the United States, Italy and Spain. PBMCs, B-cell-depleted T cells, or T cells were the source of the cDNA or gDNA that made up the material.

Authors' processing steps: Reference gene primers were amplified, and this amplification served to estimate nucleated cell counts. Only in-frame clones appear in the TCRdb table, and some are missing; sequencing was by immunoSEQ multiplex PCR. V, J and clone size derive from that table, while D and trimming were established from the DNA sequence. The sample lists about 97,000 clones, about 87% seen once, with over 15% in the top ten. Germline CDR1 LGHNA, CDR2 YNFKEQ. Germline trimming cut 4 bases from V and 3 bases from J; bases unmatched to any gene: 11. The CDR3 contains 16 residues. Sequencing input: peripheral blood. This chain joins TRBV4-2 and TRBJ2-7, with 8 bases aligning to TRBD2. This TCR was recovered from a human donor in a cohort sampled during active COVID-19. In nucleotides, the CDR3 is TGTGCCAGCAGCCCCCCTTGGGCGGGAGGCATCTACGAGCAGTACTTC. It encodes CASSPPWAGGIYEQYF.